A single T cell receptor (beta chain) is shown here with its context. Libraries were prepared by immunoSEQ multiplex PCR; TCRdb keeps only in-frame clonotypes and omits some of them. Among about 280,000 clones listed, roughly 90% were seen once. The sample is drawn from a study of cytomegalovirus exposure and HLA in healthy donors. This CDR3 contains 16 residues. V shed 0 bases and J 5 bases; nucleotides not matched to a gene: 7. Germline CDR1 is SGHRS and CDR2 is YFSETQ. Sequencing used PBMCs. The V call is TRBV5-1, the J call TRBJ2-1, with 8 bases lining up with TRBD1. The sequence was collected from a woman younger than 35 in good health and CMV-seronegative. The CDR3 sequence: CASSLEPGQVNNEQFF. The CDR3 nucleotides are TGCGCCAGCAGCTTGGAACCGGGACAGGTGAACAATGAGCAGTTCTTC.